The entry below describes one T cell receptor (beta chain). Antigen specificity is unknown. The data are from a study of cytomegalovirus exposure and HLA in healthy donors. The study, taken as a whole, reports: Cytomegalovirus status was reportedly diagnosed by the classifier with high sensitivity and specificity.

The PCR had 60 Vbeta and 13 Jbeta primers. TCRdb keeps only in-frame clones here, not all; method: immunoSEQ multiplex PCR. The specimen's table records 200,000 to 250,000 clones. Sequenced input: PBMCs. This clonotype was sampled from a girl aged 2-10 years in good health and CMV-seropositive.

Here the CDR3 reads CASSPWTGDESDGYTF. The CDR3, as DNA: TGTGCCAGTAGTCCCTGGACAGGGGATGAAAGCGATGGCTACACCTTC. This chain links TRBV19 with TRBJ1-2; 9 nucleotides line up with TRBD1. V gave up 5 bases and J gave up 6 bases; unmatched junction bases: 13. Looked up from germline, CDR1 is LNHDA and CDR2 is SQIVND (reference sequence). This CDR3 has 16 amino acids.